This T cell receptor (beta chain) was found in a study of blood T cell repertoires in COVID-19. In the study overall: The analysed material was cDNA or gDNA that came from T cells, B-cell-depleted T cells, or PBMCs.

TCRdb's copy holds only in-frame clones and misses some; the assay was immunoSEQ multiplex PCR. In the table there are fewer than 250,000 clones, about 83% of which are singletons. This CDR3 spans 13 amino acids. The V and J ends lost 4 bases and 6 bases respectively, with 13 bases between them. Germline CDR1 reads SGHAT; CDR2 reads FQNNGV. The chain is built from TRBV11-2 and TRBJ2-7, with D perhaps matching TRBD1 (5 bases). The sample consisted of peripheral blood. The source is a human donor in a cohort sampled during active COVID-19. The CDR3 is CASSSPGRAEQYF. CDR3 sequence (DNA): TGTGCCAGCAGCTCTCCCGGCAGGGCCGAGCAGTACTTC.